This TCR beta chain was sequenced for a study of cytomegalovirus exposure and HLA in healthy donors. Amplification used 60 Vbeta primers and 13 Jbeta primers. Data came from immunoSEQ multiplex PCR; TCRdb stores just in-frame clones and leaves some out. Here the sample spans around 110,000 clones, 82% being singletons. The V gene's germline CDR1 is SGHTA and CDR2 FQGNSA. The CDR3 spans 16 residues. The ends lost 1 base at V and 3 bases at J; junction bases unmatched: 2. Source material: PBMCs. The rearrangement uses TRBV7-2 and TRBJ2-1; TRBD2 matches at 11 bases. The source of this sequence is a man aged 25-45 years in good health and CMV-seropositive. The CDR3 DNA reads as TGTGCCAGCAGCTTAGGTGGGACTAGCGGCTACAATGAGCAGTTCTTC. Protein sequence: CASSLGGTSGYNEQFF.